What follows are 3 T cell receptor beta chains derived from one specimen sequenced in a study of CD8 T cells in ankylosing spondylitis. TCRdb analysed the 5' RACE reads with MiXCR anew, one entry per CDR3 protein. Of approximately 220,000 distinct CDR3 sequences listed, under 30% were seen once; the top ten hold approximately 6.6%. The material sequenced was blood, either unsorted or a sorted T cell fraction (not recorded which). The receptor source for this set is a male donor with ankylosing spondylitis or in good health (not recorded which).

J is TRBJ2-7 and V is TRBV9; possible D gene TRBD2, 7 bases. Between the trimmed V and J ends, which lost 0 bases and 3 bases, there was a span of 10 bases. The CDR3 runs to 14 residues. Germline values: CDR1 SGDLS, CDR2 YYNGEE. CDR3 region: CASSVEAGHYEQYF. The CDR3 bases are TGTGCCAGCAGCGTAGAAGCGGGACACTACGAGCAGTACTTC.

This clonotype has a handful of counts. This chain connects TRBV29-1 to TRBJ2-3; TRBD2 matches 10 bases. This CDR3 comprises 14 residues. Germline assignment: CDR1 SQVTM and CDR2 ANQGSEA. V was pared by 7 bases and J by 4 bases, with 8 bases of the junction left unmatched. The CDR3 spells CSAGSAGGPDTQYF. In DNA, the CDR3 is TGCAGCGCCGGATCAGCGGGAGGGCCAGATACGCAGTATTTT.

The chain carries TRBV12-3 or TRBV12-4 and TRBJ2-7; the D gene could be TRBD1 or TRBD2 (5 bases each). Between the trimmed V and J ends, which lost 6 bases and 9 bases, there was a span of 30 bases. The CDR3 runs 17 residues. The CDR3 loop is CASSPRDEAAIMRRQYF. For the CDR3, the DNA is TGTGCCAGCAGCCCCCGGGACGAGGCGGCGATAATGCGACGGCAGTACTTC.